The subject of this entry is one TCR beta chain. These data are taken from a study of blood T cell repertoires in COVID-19. Trimming pared 0 bases from V and 0 bases from J, leaving 9 bases between. From germline, CDR1 is SGHDN and CDR2 FVKESK. The length of the CDR3 is 16 residues. Generated by immunoSEQ multiplex PCR, the TCRdb table keeps only in-frame clones and is missing some. The top ten clones hold roughly 5% of a sample with approximately 210,000 clones, 75% to 90% of them seen once. This TCR came from a human donor in a cohort sampled during active COVID-19. Sequencing was performed on peripheral blood. V usage is TRBV14 and J usage is TRBJ2-1, with D perhaps TRBD2 (5 bases). The CDR3 sequence: CASSQDGGSSYNEQFF. The CDR3 nucleotides read TGTGCCAGCAGCCAAGATGGCGGGTCCTCCTACAATGAGCAGTTCTTC.